These 11 T cell receptor beta chains originate from one sample sequenced in a study of T cell responses to AZD1222 COVID-19 vaccine. Method: immunoSEQ multiplex PCR; TCRdb's copy keeps in-frame clones and lacks some. The sample records approximately 140,000 clones, over 80% being singletons. The sample in question was peripheral blood, obtained 28 days after the second AZD1222 dose. Receptor source: an adult who received the AZD1222 COVID-19 vaccine.

The chain has TRBV9 and TRBJ2-1; 7 bases are a match to TRBD2. The V gene's germline CDR1 is SGDLS and CDR2 YYNGEE. Trimming removed 0 bases from V and 4 bases from J; junction bases left unmatched: 10. This CDR3 contains 17 residues. The CDR3 loop reads CASSVGSSGTLYNEQFF. The CDR3 DNA sequence: TGTGCCAGCAGCGTAGGTTCGAGCGGGACCCTATACAATGAGCAGTTCTTC.

V gene TRBV6-5 combines with J gene TRBJ1-3; TRBD1 might be the D (6 bases). Germline CDR1 reads MNHEY; CDR2 reads SVGAGI. The CDR3 has 14 amino acids. V lost 5 bases to trimming and J lost 3 bases, with 11 bases between them. CDR3 sequence: CASSQGSSGNTIYF. For the CDR3, the DNA is TGTGCCAGCAGTCAGGGGTCGAGTGGAAACACCATATATTTT.

The chain recombines TRBV3-1 (or the pseudogene TRBV3-2) with TRBJ1-6; a weak D match, TRBD1 (6 bases). Germline loops: CDR1 LGHDT, CDR2 YNNKEL (reference sequence). The V gene lost 4 bases and the J gene lost 9 bases, with 13 bases spanning the gap. This CDR3 has 14 amino acids. The CDR3 nucleotides are TGTGCCAGCAGCCTACGGACAGAACGTTCACCCCTCCACTTT. Encoded protein: CASSLRTERSPLHF.

This clone was counted once. The rearrangement joins TRBV6-5 to TRBJ1-1, with 7 nucleotides matching TRBD1. After removal of 5 bases from V and 3 bases from J, the junction contained 6 bases not matched to a gene. CDR1 is MNHEY, CDR2 SVGAGI, per germline. This CDR3 has 14 residues. CDR3 sequence reads: CASSKQGRHTEAFF. The CDR3 DNA follows: TGTGCCAGCAGTAAACAGGGGAGACACACTGAAGCTTTCTTT.

V is TRBV19 and J is TRBJ1-1, with unresolved D. CDR3 length equals 13 residues. CDR1 and CDR2 (germline): LNHDA, SQIVND (reference sequence). The V gene lost 0 bases and the J gene lost 7 bases, with 9 bases spanning the gap. CDR3 bases: TGTGCCAGTAGTATAGATCTGTGGAGTGAAGCTTTCTTT. Protein sequence: CASSIDLWSEAFF.

The CDR3, as DNA: TGTGCCAGCAGTTTAGCCCCCGGGAGCACTGAAGCTTTCTTT. Translating gives CASSLAPGSTEAFF. The chain joins TRBV27 to TRBJ1-1; D uncertain. Germline V lookup: CDR1 MNHEY, CDR2 SMNVEV (reference sequence). V shed 2 bases and J shed 4 bases, with 11 bases lying between them. The CDR3 sequence is 14 residues long.

The chain employs TRBV30 and TRBJ1-2; D may be TRBD1 (6 bases). CDR1 and CDR2 from the germline V gene are GTSNPN and SVGIG (reference sequence). This CDR3 is 14 amino acids long. The V and J ends lost 2 bases and 4 bases respectively, with 14 bases between them. The CDR3 bases are TGTGCCTGGAGTTTCAGGGGCCTTTTCTATGGCTACACCTTC. It encodes CAWSFRGLFYGYTF.

For the CDR3, the DNA is TGTGCCAGCAGCTTAGTGGGTACGCAGTATTTT. It yields the protein CASSLVGTQYF. This sequence joins TRBV7-2 and TRBJ2-3; no reliable D call. Between the trimmed V and J ends, which lost 1 base and 8 bases, there was a span of 4 bases. Germline CDR1 reads SGHTA; CDR2 reads FQGNSA. This CDR3 spans 11 amino acids. Drawing the rest from reference TRBV7-2 and TRBJ2-3, the complete variable domain is GAGVSQSPSNKVTEKGKDVELRCDPISGHTALYWYRQSLGQGLEFLIYFQGNSAPDKSGLPSDRFSAERTGGSVSTLTIQRTQQEDSAVYLCASSLVGTQYFGPGTRLTVL.

In its sample, this clone was seen a few times. The chain employs TRBV6-5 and TRBJ2-3; no clear D. V lost 7 bases and J 2 bases, leaving 10 bases between the germline ends. Germline V gene lookup returns CDR1 MNHEY and CDR2 SVGAGI. The CDR3 covers 13 residues. CDR3 sequence reads: CASNFPITDTQYF. The CDR3 region has the DNA TGTGCCAGCAATTTTCCCATCACAGATACGCAGTATTTT.

The rearrangement links TRBV29-1 to TRBJ2-5; 9 nucleotides line up with TRBD1. The length of the CDR3 is 12 residues. Germline V gives CDR1 SQVTM, CDR2 ANQGSEA. V shed 7 bases, J shed 2 bases, and the junction held 2 bases outside the gene matches. CDR3 nucleotides: TGCAGCGCCGACAGGGGGCAAGAGACCCAGTACTTC. It specifies CSADRGQETQYF.

The chain recombines TRBV29-1 with TRBJ2-3, with 7 nucleotides matching TRBD1. From germline, CDR1 is SQVTM and CDR2 ANQGSEA. The CDR3 is 14 amino acids. V was clipped by 7 bases and J by 0 bases; unmatched bases: 7. The CDR3 DNA follows: TGCAGCGGGACAAGGGGGCCCAGCACAGATACGCAGTATTTT. Residues: CSGTRGPSTDTQYF.